A single sample is the source of the 29 T cell receptor beta chains below, sequenced in a study of technical replicates of blood from a few donors. Only in-frame clones appear in the TCRdb table, and some are missing; sequencing was by immunoSEQ multiplex PCR. The profile covers about 71,000 clones, with roughly 90% appearing a single time and under 6% taken by the ten largest. Sequencing was performed on PBMCs. These receptors all stem from a human donor in good health. Some clones in this sample may be carry-over from other donors' samples.

The genes are TRBV27 and TRBJ2-7; 10 nucleotides match TRBD1. The length of the CDR3 is 18 residues. The V and J ends lost 3 bases and 2 bases, in that order; junction bases with no gene match: 13. Per germline, CDR1 MNHEY and CDR2 SMNVEV (reference sequence). The DNA of the CDR3 is TGTGCCAGCAGTTTCGCAACACCGGGACAGGGGTTCCCCTACGAGCAGTACTTC. This translates into CASSFATPGQGFPYEQYF.

The chain has TRBV7-3 and TRBJ2-2; possible D gene TRBD1, 5 bases. This CDR3 region has 16 residues. The V end lost 4 bases, the J end lost 1 base, and 13 bases lay between the germline ends. Germline values: CDR1 SGHTA, CDR2 FQGTGA. For the CDR3, the DNA is TGTGCCAGCAGCTCCTCCGTAGGGGAGAACACCGGGGAGCTGTTTTTT. The encoded protein is CASSSSVGENTGELFF.

The V call is TRBV4-1, the J call TRBJ2-1; 7 bases agree with TRBD2. Germline loops: CDR1 MGHRA, CDR2 YSYEKL. The CDR3 loop spans 14 amino acids. V gave up 4 bases and J gave up 5 bases; unmatched junction bases: 5. The CDR3 coding sequence is TGCGCCAGCAGCCTGATAGCGGGTGACAATGAGCAGTTCTTC. This sequence encodes CASSLIAGDNEQFF.

Comment on this clone: Mismatch with germline at one junction end may stem from a read error. The gene calls are TRBV2 and TRBJ2-1; weak D call: TRBD2 (6 bases). The CDR3 contains 14 residues. CDR1 SNHLY and CDR2 FYNNEI come from the germline V gene. CDR3 nucleotides: TGTGCCAGCAGAGAAGGGACTGGGGACAATGAGCAGTTCTTC. It yields the protein CASREGTGDNEQFF.

The rearrangement links TRBV10-3 to TRBJ1-4, with a possible D match to TRBD1 (5 bases). The germline V and J ends were trimmed by 7 bases and 0 bases, with 18 bases remaining between them. This CDR3 has 17 residues. The V gene's germline CDR1 is ENHRY and CDR2 SYGVKD. The CDR3, as DNA: TGTGCCATCAAGGGGAAGGTACAGCTGACAACTAATGAAAAACTGTTTTTT. Translated: CAIKGKVQLTTNEKLFF.

This clone appeared once. The chain recombines TRBV5-6 with TRBJ2-7; D ambiguous. The V gene lost 1 base and the J gene lost 7 bases, with 9 bases spanning the gap. This CDR3 is 12 amino acids long. Germline CDR1 is SGHDT and CDR2 is YYEEEE. As DNA, the CDR3 is TGTGCCAGCAGCTTGTTTCTTCTGGAGCAGTACTTC. Its translation: CASSLFLLEQYF.

This chain links TRBV7-7 with TRBJ2-1, with 11 bases fitting TRBD2. The germline V gene encodes CDR1 SSHAT and CDR2 FNYEAQ (reference sequence). The V and J ends lost 5 bases and 2 bases, in that order; junction bases with no gene match: 8. The length of the CDR3 is 17 residues. CDR3 DNA: TGTGCCAGCAGCCCCGGGACTAGCGGAGTTCCCTACAATGAGCAGTTCTTC. Translation: CASSPGTSGVPYNEQFF.

This clone was recorded once. This chain connects TRBV7-6 to TRBJ1-6; 8 bases line up with TRBD1. The CDR3 consists of 15 residues. The germline CDR1 and CDR2 sequences are SGHVS and FNYEAQ. J gave up 7 bases and V 4 bases, and 6 bases lay outside the gene matches. CDR3 loop: CASSSRQGSNSPLHF. The CDR3 nucleotides read TGTGCCAGCAGCTCCCGACAGGGGTCGAATTCACCCCTCCACTTT.

The chain recombines TRBV11-2 with TRBJ2-4; D is possibly TRBD1 (6 bases). The V end lost 4 bases, the J end lost 8 bases, and 18 bases lay between the germline ends. Germline CDR1 reads SGHAT; CDR2 reads FQNNGV. The CDR3 contains 15 residues. CDR3 bases: TGTGCCAGCAGCTCGGAGCCGGGCAGGGGTGACATTCAGTACTTC. Protein sequence: CASSSEPGRGDIQYF.

The chain recombines TRBV9 with TRBJ2-3; tentative D call: TRBD1 (5 bases). The CDR3 is 14 residues long. Germline V gives CDR1 SGDLS, CDR2 YYNGEE. V lost 0 bases and J lost 5, with 10 bases in between. The CDR3 region is CASSVVSGKDTQYF. CDR3 nucleotide sequence: TGTGCCAGCAGCGTAGTGTCAGGGAAAGATACGCAGTATTTT. The variable domain in full, with the rest retrieved from reference TRBV9 and TRBJ2-3, is DSGVTQTPKHLITATGQRVTLRCSPRSGDLSVYWYQQSLDQGLQFLIQYYNGEERAKGNILERFSAQQFPDLHSELNLSSLELGDSALYFCASSVVSGKDTQYFGPGTRLTVL.

The gene calls are TRBV19 and TRBJ1-2; D gene ambiguous. Trimming cost V 7 bases and J 2 bases, with 11 bases left between them. CDR1 is LNHDA and CDR2 is SQIVND in the germline V gene (reference sequence). The length of the CDR3 is 13 residues. The CDR3, as DNA: TGTGCCAGTACGCTTTTCGGGAACTATGGCTACACCTTC. The encoded protein is CASTLFGNYGYTF.

V gene TRBV6-6 combines with J gene TRBJ2-7; 7 bases map to TRBD1. The germline V gene has CDR1 MNHNY and CDR2 SVGAGI (reference sequence). Losses at the gene ends were 5 bases for V and 3 bases for J; bases not matched to a gene: 7. The CDR3 sequence is 14 residues long. The CDR3 sequence: CASSTGDTGYEQYF. In DNA form, the CDR3 reads TGTGCCAGCAGTACAGGGGACACCGGCTACGAGCAGTACTTC.

V gene TRBV4-3 combines with J gene TRBJ1-3, with 8 nucleotides matching TRBD1. The junction had 7 bases not matched to a gene; V was cut back by 1 base and J by 2 bases. Germline CDR1 and CDR2: LGHNA and YSLEER. This CDR3 spans 17 amino acids. CDR3 in amino acids: CASSQVVAGGTGNTIYF. CDR3 coding DNA: TGCGCCAGCAGCCAAGTAGTGGCAGGGGGCACTGGAAACACCATATATTTT.

Notes on this clone: At one boundary the junction diverges from the germline segment, which might be a read error. The rearrangement uses TRBV5-6 and TRBJ2-4; 7 nucleotides agree with TRBD2. The CDR3 contains 11 residues. CDR1 SGHDT and CDR2 YYEEEE come from the germline V gene. As DNA, the CDR3 is TGTGCCAGCAGCCAGCGGGACTCCACGTGGTTC. Protein sequence: CASSQRDSTWF.

This sequence joins TRBV7-2 and TRBJ2-2; D perhaps matches TRBD2 (5 bases). The CDR3 has 15 residues. The V gene lost 8 bases and the J gene lost 0 bases, with 13 bases spanning the gap. Germline V gene sequence: CDR1 SGHTA, CDR2 FQGNSA. The CDR3, as DNA: TGTGCCAGCGGCAGCGGAACCCCGAACACCGGGGAGCTGTTTTTT. Its protein is CASGSGTPNTGELFF.

The chain joins TRBV6-5 to TRBJ1-1, with D maybe TRBD1 (5 bases). Germline CDR1 MNHEY, CDR2 SVGAGI. Deletions cut 6 bases from V and 7 bases from J, with 9 bases between. The CDR3 extends over 11 amino acids. The CDR3 region has the DNA TGTGCCAGCAGCACCAGGGTTGAAGCTTTCTTT. It translates to CASSTRVEAFF.

This chain connects TRBV7-9 to TRBJ2-1; D ambiguous. The CDR3 loop spans 11 amino acids. Trimming took 7 bases from V and 8 from J, leaving 9 bases between them. CDR1 SEHNR and CDR2 FQNEAQ come from the germline V gene (reference sequence). The CDR3 protein is CASTRRYEQFF. The CDR3 bases are TGTGCCAGCACTAGGAGATATGAGCAGTTCTTC.

Of note for this clone: Distinct nucleotide sequences in the sample also encode this CDR3. V gene TRBV15 combines with J gene TRBJ1-5, with TRBD1 as a possible D gene (6 bases). The V end lost 0 bases, the J end lost 3 bases, and 9 bases lay between the germline ends. The CDR3 extends over 15 amino acids. CDR1 is LNHNV and CDR2 is YYDKDF in the germline V gene (reference sequence). CDR3 nucleotide sequence: TGTGCCACCAGCAGAGACCAGGGGAACAATCAGCCCCAGCATTTT. Encoded protein: CATSRDQGNNQPQHF.

The chain is built from TRBV5-1 and TRBJ2-7, with a possible D match to TRBD1 (6 bases). With 0 bases removed from V and 2 bases from J, the gap between germline ends came to 12 bases. Germline V gene lookup returns CDR1 SGHRS and CDR2 YFSETQ. This CDR3 region has 15 residues. CDR3 sequence reads: CASSLVSGETYEQYF. The CDR3 coding sequence is TGCGCCAGCAGCTTGGTTTCAGGGGAGACCTACGAGCAGTACTTC.

The chain combines TRBV5-5 with TRBJ1-3; maybe TRBD1 (5 bases). This CDR3 has 16 residues. Trimming shortened V by 0 bases and J by 0 bases, and 10 bases separated the two germline ends. Germline V gene lookup returns CDR1 SGHKS and CDR2 YYEKEE (reference sequence). The CDR3 loop reads CASSLVQDFSGNTIYF. The CDR3 nucleotides are TGTGCCAGCAGCTTGGTACAGGATTTCTCTGGAAACACCATATATTTT. Combining the CDR3 with reference TRBV5-5 and TRBJ1-3 gives the whole variable domain DAGVTQSPTHLIKTRGQQVTLRCSPISGHKSVSWYQQVLGQGPQFIFQYYEKEERGRGNFPDRFSARQFPNYSSELNVNALLLGDSALYLCASSLVQDFSGNTIYFGEGSWLTVV.

CDR3 region: CASSDQGVVYGYTF. The CDR3 nucleotides read TGTGCCAGCAGTGATCAGGGGGTTGTCTATGGCTACACCTTC. The rearrangement links TRBV2 to TRBJ1-2, with 7 bases aligning to TRBD1. V lost 3 bases and J lost 4; bases outside the gene matches: 5. Germline loops: CDR1 SNHLY, CDR2 FYNNEI. There are 14 residues in the CDR3.

The genes are TRBV4-3 and TRBJ2-6, with 11 bases fitting TRBD1. CDR1 is LGHNA and CDR2 is YSLEER in the germline V gene. V lost 2 bases and J lost 1; bases outside the gene matches: 4. The CDR3 sequence is 18 residues long. The CDR3 sequence: CASSQWTGGLSGANVLTF. The CDR3, as DNA: TGCGCCAGCAGCCAATGGACAGGGGGCCTATCTGGGGCCAACGTCCTGACTTTC.

The V and J genes are TRBV7-2 and TRBJ2-1; 7 bases align to TRBD1. J lost 11 bases, V lost 0 bases, and 7 bases had no gene match. Germline assignment: CDR1 SGHTA and CDR2 FQGNSA. The CDR3 covers 14 residues. The CDR3 coding sequence is TGTGCCAGCAGCTTAGCGGAGACAGGGTTACAGCAGTTCTTC. Its translation is CASSLAETGLQQFF.

This clone was seen a handful of times. This chain links TRBV2 with TRBJ2-7; 8 nucleotides align to TRBD1. Per the germline V gene, CDR1 is SNHLY and CDR2 is FYNNEI. The V and J ends lost 4 bases and 5 bases, in that order; junction bases with no gene match: 1. The CDR3 length is 12 residues. In DNA, the CDR3 is TGTGCCAGCAGTGGGACAGGGCACGAGCAGTACTTC. This codes for CASSGTGHEQYF.

The chain links TRBV7-9 to TRBJ2-6; maybe TRBD2 (5 bases). The germline V gene has CDR1 SEHNR and CDR2 FQNEAQ (reference sequence). The CDR3 has 17 residues. V was shortened by 6 bases and J by 2 bases, with 17 bases between the two germline ends. The CDR3 sequence: CASRRAYGSPGANVLTF. The CDR3 bases are TGTGCCAGCAGAAGGGCCTATGGGAGCCCTGGGGCCAACGTCCTGACTTTC.

This chain joins TRBV30 and TRBJ2-3, with 7 bases identical to TRBD2. Germline CDR1 reads GTSNPN; CDR2 reads SVGIG (reference sequence). CDR3 length: 14 residues. Germline trimming cut 0 bases from V and 8 bases from J; bases unmatched to any gene: 8. The DNA for the CDR3 is TGTGCCTGGAGTGTACTTTCCGGCGGGAGTACGCAGTATTTT. This translates into CAWSVLSGGSTQYF.

The gene calls are TRBV5-1 and TRBJ2-5, with D perhaps TRBD1 (6 bases). The ends were cut back, 3 bases at V and 4 bases at J, with 19 bases in the middle. CDR1 and CDR2 from the germline V gene are SGHRS and YFSETQ. The CDR3 has 16 amino acids. CDR3 DNA sequence: TGCGCCAGCAGCTGGGTAGGACAGTCAAGGGGAGAGACCCAGTACTTC. It encodes CASSWVGQSRGETQYF.

The chain uses TRBV5-6 and TRBJ2-7; unclear D gene. With 3 bases removed from V and 0 bases from J, the gap between germline ends came to 7 bases. The germline V gene has CDR1 SGHDT and CDR2 YYEEEE. The CDR3 extends over 13 amino acids. Here the CDR3 DNA reads TGTGCCAGCAGCTCCTTGAGCTCCTACGAGCAGTACTTC. Protein product: CASSSLSSYEQYF.

The CDR3, as DNA: TGTGCCAGCAGTCCGGGACAGGGCCGATTCTATGGCTACACCTTC. Encoded protein: CASSPGQGRFYGYTF. The rearrangement links TRBV6-5 to TRBJ1-2; 9 bases fit TRBD1. After removal of 5 bases from V and 4 bases from J, the junction contained 8 bases not matched to a gene. This CDR3 comprises 15 residues. CDR1 is MNHEY, CDR2 SVGAGI, per germline.